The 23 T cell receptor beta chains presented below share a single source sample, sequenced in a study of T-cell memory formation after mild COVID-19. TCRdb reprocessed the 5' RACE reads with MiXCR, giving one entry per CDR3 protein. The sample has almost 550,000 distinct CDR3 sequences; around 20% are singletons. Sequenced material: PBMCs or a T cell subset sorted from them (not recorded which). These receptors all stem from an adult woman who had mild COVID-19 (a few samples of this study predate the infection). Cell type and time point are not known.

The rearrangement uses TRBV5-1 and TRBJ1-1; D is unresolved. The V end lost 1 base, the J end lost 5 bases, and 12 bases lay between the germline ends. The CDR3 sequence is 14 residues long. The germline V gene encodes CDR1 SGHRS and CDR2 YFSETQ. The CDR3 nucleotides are TGCGCCAGCAGCTTGCACTCGGCGGATACTGAAGCTTTCTTT. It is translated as CASSLHSADTEAFF.

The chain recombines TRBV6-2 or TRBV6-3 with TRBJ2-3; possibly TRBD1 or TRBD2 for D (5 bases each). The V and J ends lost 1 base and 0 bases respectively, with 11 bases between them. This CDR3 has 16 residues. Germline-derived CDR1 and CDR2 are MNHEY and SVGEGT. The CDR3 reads CASSYFLGVSTDTQYF. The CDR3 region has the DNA TGTGCCAGCAGTTACTTTTTGGGGGTGAGCACAGATACGCAGTATTTT.

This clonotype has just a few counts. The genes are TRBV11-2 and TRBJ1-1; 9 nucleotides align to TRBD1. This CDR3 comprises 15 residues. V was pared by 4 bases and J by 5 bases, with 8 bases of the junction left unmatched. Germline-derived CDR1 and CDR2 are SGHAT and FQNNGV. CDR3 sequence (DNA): TGTGCCAGCAGCTGGGAACAGGGGGCTCGGACTGAAGCTTTCTTT. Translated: CASSWEQGARTEAFF.

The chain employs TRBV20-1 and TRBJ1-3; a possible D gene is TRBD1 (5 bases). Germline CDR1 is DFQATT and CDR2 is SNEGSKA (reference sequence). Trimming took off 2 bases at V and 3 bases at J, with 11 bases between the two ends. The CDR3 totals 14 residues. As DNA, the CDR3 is TGCAGTGCTAGATTCTCAGGGTTTGGAAACACCATATATTTT. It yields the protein CSARFSGFGNTIYF.

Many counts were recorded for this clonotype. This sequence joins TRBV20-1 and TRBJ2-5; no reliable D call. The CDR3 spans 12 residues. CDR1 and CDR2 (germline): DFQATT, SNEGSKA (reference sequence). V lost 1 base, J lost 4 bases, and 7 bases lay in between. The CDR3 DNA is TGCAGTGCTAGAGGTCCGGGAGAGACCCAGTACTTC. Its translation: CSARGPGETQYF.

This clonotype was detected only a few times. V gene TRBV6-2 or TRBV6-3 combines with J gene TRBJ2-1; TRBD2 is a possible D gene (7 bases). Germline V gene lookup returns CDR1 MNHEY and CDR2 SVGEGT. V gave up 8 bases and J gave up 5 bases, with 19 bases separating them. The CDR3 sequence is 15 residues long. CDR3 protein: CASSPGEGDNNEQFF. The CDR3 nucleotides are TGTGCCAGCTCCCCAGGGGAGGGCGATAACAATGAGCAGTTCTTC.

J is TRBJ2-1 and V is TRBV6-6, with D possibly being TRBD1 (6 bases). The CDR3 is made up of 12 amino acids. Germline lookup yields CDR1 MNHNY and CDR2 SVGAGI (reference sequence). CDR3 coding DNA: TGTGGGGTGAAGGGGGACTACAATGAGCAGTTCTTC. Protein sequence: CGVKGDYNEQFF.

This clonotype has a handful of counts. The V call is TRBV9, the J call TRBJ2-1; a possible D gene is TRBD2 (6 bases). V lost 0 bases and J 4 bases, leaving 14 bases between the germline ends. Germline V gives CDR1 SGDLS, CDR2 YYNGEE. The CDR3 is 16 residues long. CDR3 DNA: TGTGCCAGCAGCGTAGAGTTGGCGGCGGGATACAATGAGCAGTTCTTC. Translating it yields CASSVELAAGYNEQFF. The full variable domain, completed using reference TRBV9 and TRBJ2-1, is DSGVTQTPKHLITATGQRVTLRCSPRSGDLSVYWYQQSLDQGLQFLIQYYNGEERAKGNILERFSAQQFPDLHSELNLSSLELGDSALYFCASSVELAAGYNEQFFGPGTRLTVL.

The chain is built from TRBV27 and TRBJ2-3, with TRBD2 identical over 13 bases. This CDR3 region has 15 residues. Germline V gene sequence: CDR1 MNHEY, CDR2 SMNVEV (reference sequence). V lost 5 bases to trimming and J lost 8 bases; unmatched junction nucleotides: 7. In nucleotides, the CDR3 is TGTGCCAGCAGTCGTACTAGCGGGAGGGTAGCTACGCAGTATTTT. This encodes CASSRTSGRVATQYF.

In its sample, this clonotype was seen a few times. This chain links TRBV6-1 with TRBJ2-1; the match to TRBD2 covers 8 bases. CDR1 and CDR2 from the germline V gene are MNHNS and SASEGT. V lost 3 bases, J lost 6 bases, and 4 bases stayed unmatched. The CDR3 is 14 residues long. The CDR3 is CASSDRTSPNEQFF. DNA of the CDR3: TGTGCCAGCAGTGACCGGACTAGCCCCAATGAGCAGTTCTTC.

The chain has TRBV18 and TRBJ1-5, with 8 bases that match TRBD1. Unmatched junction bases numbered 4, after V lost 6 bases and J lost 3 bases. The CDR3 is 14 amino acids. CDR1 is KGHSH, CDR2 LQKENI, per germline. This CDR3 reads CASSKTGANQPQHF. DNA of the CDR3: TGTGCCAGCTCGAAGACAGGGGCCAATCAGCCCCAGCATTTT.

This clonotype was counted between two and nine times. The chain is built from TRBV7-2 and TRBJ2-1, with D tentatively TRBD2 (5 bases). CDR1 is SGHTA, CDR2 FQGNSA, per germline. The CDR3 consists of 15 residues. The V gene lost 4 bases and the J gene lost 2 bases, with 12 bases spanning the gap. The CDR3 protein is CASSSSGPTYNEQFF. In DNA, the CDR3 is TGTGCCAGCAGCTCCAGCGGCCCAACCTACAATGAGCAGTTCTTC.

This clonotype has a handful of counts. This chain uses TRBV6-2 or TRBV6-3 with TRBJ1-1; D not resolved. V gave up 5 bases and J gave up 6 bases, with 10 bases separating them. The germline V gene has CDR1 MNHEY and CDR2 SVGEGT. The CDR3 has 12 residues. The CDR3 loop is CASSRTYAEAFF. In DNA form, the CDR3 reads TGTGCCAGCAGTCGTACGTACGCTGAAGCTTTCTTT.

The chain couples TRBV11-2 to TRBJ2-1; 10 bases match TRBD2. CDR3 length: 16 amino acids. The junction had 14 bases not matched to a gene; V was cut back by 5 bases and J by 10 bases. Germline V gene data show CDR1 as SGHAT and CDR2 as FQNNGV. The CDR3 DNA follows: TGTGCCAGCAGCAATCCTAGCGGGAGTCTGGTTGGGGAGCAGTTCTTC. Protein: CASSNPSGSLVGEQFF.

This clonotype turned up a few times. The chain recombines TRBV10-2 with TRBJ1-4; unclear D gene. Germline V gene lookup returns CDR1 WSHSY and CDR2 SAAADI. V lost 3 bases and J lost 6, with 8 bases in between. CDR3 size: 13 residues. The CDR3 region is CASSERVYEKLFF. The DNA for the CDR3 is TGCGCCAGCAGTGAACGGGTTTATGAAAAACTGTTTTTT.

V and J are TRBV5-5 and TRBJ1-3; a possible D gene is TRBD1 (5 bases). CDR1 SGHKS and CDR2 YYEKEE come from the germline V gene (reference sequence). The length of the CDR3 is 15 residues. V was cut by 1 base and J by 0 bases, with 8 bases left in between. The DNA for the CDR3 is TGTGCCAGCAGCTTGCGACAGAACTCTGGAAACACCATATATTTT. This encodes CASSLRQNSGNTIYF.

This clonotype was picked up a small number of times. Here the CDR3 reads CASSTGDLYEQYF. The CDR3 coding sequence is TGTGCCAGTTCGACAGGGGATCTGTACGAGCAGTACTTC. This sequence joins TRBV25-1 and TRBJ2-7; 8 positions agree with TRBD1. CDR1 and CDR2 from the germline V gene are MGHDK and SYGVNS. The J segment lost 4 bases and the V segment lost 9 bases, leaving 8 bases of the junction unmatched. This CDR3 contains 13 residues.

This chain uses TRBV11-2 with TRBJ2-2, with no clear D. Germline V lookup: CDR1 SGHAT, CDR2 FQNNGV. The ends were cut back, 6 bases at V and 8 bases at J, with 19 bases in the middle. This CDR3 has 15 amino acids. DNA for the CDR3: TGTGCCAGCAGTTCAAGTCGTCAGTCCTCGGGGGAGCTGTTTTTT. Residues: CASSSSRQSSGELFF.

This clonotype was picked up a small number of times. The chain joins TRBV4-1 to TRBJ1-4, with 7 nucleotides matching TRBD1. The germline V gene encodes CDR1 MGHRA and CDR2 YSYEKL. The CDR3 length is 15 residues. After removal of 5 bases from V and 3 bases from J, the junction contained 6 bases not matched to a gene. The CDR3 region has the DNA TGCGCCAGCAGCGGGCAGGGGGTACCTAATGAAAAACTGTTTTTT. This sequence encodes CASSGQGVPNEKLFF.

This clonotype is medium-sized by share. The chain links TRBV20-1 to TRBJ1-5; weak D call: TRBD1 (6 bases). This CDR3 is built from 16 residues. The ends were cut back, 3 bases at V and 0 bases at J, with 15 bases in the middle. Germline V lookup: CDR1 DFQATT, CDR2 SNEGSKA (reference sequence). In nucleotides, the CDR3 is TGCAGTGCTAGGTCCAGGGGAGTTTATAGCAATCAGCCCCAGCATTTT. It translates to CSARSRGVYSNQPQHF.

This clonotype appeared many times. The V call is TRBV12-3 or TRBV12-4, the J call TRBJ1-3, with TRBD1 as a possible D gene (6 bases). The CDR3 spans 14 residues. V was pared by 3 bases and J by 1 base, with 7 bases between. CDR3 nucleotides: TGTGCCAGCAGTTTTACAGGGTCTGGAAACACCATATATTTT. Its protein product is CASSFTGSGNTIYF.

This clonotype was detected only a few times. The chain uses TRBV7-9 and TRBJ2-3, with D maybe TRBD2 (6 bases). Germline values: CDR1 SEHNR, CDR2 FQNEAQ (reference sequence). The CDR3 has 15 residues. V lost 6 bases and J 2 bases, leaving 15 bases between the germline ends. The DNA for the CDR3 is TGTGCCAGCAGTATATGGCGGGATCCCACAGATACGCAGTATTTT. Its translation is CASSIWRDPTDTQYF.

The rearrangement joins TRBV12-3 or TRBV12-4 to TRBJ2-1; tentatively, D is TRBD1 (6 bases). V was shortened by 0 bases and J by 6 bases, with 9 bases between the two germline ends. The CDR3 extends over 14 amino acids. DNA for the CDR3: TGTGCCAGCAGTTTAGCGCACAGGGCCAATGAGCAGTTCTTC. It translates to CASSLAHRANEQFF.